This T cell receptor beta chain was obtained from a study of cytomegalovirus exposure and HLA in healthy donors. The study, taken as a whole, reports: Investigators reported 164 TCR beta chains as tied to cytomegalovirus.

Here immunoSEQ multiplex PCR was the method, and the copy in TCRdb shows in-frame clones only, minus some. The top ten hold about 1.9% of the sample, which has some 120,000 clones, approximately 90% seen once. As for this clone: Antigen: not known.

The CDR3 has 15 amino acids. From germline, CDR1 is SGHRS and CDR2 YFSETQ. The V end was cut by 2 bases, the J end by 1 base, with 11 bases between. The sequence derives from a young woman in good health and CMV-seronegative. V usage is TRBV5-1 and J usage is TRBJ2-3, with D possibly TRBD2 on 5 matching bases. Sequencing was carried out using PBMCs. CDR3 amino acids: CASSLEIGGTDTQYF. The CDR3 nucleotides are TGCGCCAGCAGCTTAGAGATCGGGGGCACAGATACGCAGTATTTT.